This TCR beta chain was documented in a study of cytotoxic CD8 clonotypes in ibrutinib-treated CLL. As for the study in general: Collecting the response samples happened after a median roughly eleven months of treatment, with a range of 6 to 36.

Trimming removed 1 base from V and 2 bases from J; junction bases left unmatched: 5. The CDR3 contains 16 residues. Germline CDR1 KGHSH, CDR2 LQKENI. Sequencing sought depths of 1 in 200,000 to 1 in 1 million T cells. Assay used: immunoSEQ multiplex PCR; TCRdb lists only in-frame clones, some missing. This sample has 70,000 to 80,000 clones; more than 70% occur once, and the top ten carry under 8.5%. The sample here was PBMCs, taken at disease progression, from a patient treated with ibrutinib. The chain combines TRBV18 with TRBJ2-1; 7 bases align to TRBD2. This TCR came from a human donor with chronic lymphocytic leukemia. DNA of the CDR3: TGTGCCAGCTCACCACGGGGGGGGAGAGCCTACAATGAGCAGTTCTTC. It is translated as CASSPRGGRAYNEQFF.